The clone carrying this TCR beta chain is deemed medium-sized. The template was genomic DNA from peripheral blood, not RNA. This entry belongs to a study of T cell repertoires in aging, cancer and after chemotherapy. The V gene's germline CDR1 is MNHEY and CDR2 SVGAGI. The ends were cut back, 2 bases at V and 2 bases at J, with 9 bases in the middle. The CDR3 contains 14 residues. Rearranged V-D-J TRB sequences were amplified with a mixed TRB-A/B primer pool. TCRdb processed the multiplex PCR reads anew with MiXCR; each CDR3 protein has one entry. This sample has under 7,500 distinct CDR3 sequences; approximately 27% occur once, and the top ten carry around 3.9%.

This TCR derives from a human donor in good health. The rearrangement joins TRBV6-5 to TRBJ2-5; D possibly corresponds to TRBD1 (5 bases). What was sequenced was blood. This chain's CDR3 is CASSYRGYQETQYF. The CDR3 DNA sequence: TGTGCCAGCAGTTACAGGGGATATCAAGAGACCCAGTACTTC.